These 21 T cell receptor beta chains came from one sample sequenced in a study of cytomegalovirus exposure and HLA in healthy donors. Amplification used 60 Vbeta primers and 13 Jbeta primers. Sequencing used immunoSEQ multiplex PCR; TCRdb keeps in-frame clones, though not all of them. Found here are about 170,000 clones, around 81% of them singletons; the top ten hold about 2.1%. What was sequenced was PBMCs. These receptors were taken from a woman aged 25 to 45 in good health and CMV-seropositive.

The table lists this clone with a few counts. The V and J genes are TRBV4-1 and TRBJ1-4, with D perhaps matching TRBD1 (5 bases). Germline V gene sequence: CDR1 MGHRA, CDR2 YSYEKL. This CDR3 is 16 amino acids long. The germline V and J ends were trimmed by 1 base and 11 bases, with 20 bases remaining between them. The CDR3 DNA reads as TGCGCCAGCAGCCAAGGTAGACAGACCGGTCCCGTGAAACTGTTTTTT. Translated, it gives CASSQGRQTGPVKLFF.

The chain carries TRBV5-1 and TRBJ1-5; TRBD1 aligns across 10 bases. The V and J ends lost 2 bases and 2 bases, in that order; junction bases with no gene match: 13. Per germline, CDR1 SGHRS and CDR2 YFSETQ. This CDR3 is built from 19 residues. The CDR3 DNA sequence: TGCGCCAGCAGCTTAGGCGTGACAGGGGGCGCTTATGGCAATCAGCCCCAGCATTTT. Encoded protein: CASSLGVTGGAYGNQPQHF.

The chain employs TRBV6-1 and TRBJ2-7; perhaps TRBD1 as D (6 bases). V lost 7 bases, J lost 4 bases, and 17 bases lay in between. The CDR3 extends over 14 amino acids. The germline CDR1 and CDR2 sequences are MNHNS and SASEGT. For the CDR3, the DNA is TGTGCCAGCAATCCGACAGGTGACCCTTACGAGCAGTACTTC. Amino acid sequence: CASNPTGDPYEQYF.

The rearrangement links TRBV7-2 to TRBJ1-2, with D unresolved. This CDR3 contains 16 residues. CDR1 is SGHTA, CDR2 FQGNSA, per germline. The V gene lost 5 bases and the J gene lost 1 base, with 17 bases spanning the gap. This chain's CDR3 is CASSAERALHNYGYTF. In DNA form, the CDR3 reads TGTGCCAGCAGCGCCGAGAGGGCCTTACATAACTATGGCTACACCTTC.

The chain has TRBV4-2 and TRBJ2-5, with 13 bases fitting TRBD2. The CDR3 runs 15 residues. The germline gives CDR1 LGHNA, CDR2 YNFKEQ. Losses at the gene ends were 3 bases for V and 5 bases for J; bases not matched to a gene: 3. The DNA of the CDR3 is TGTGCCAGCAGCCATACTAGCGGGGGGGCCGAGACCCAGTACTTC. It encodes CASSHTSGGAETQYF.

This clone was seen a single time. This chain uses TRBV9 with TRBJ2-3, with a weak D call TRBD2 (6 bases). Trimming cost V 3 bases and J 1 base, with 18 bases left between them. Germline V gene lookup returns CDR1 SGDLS and CDR2 YYNGEE. CDR3 length: 17 amino acids. The chain's CDR3 is CASSGRGGEWGTDTQYF. In DNA, the CDR3 is TGTGCCAGCAGCGGACGAGGCGGGGAATGGGGCACAGATACGCAGTATTTT.

This clone was seen a few times. The chain employs TRBV5-4 and TRBJ2-1; a possible D gene is TRBD2 (6 bases). Per the germline V gene, CDR1 is SGHNT and CDR2 is YYREEE (reference sequence). CDR3 length: 17 amino acids. V was shortened by 3 bases and J by 2 bases, with 18 bases between the two germline ends. The CDR3 is CASSYGGVQRPYNEQFF. The CDR3, as DNA: TGTGCCAGCAGCTATGGCGGGGTGCAGCGGCCCTACAATGAGCAGTTCTTC.

J is TRBJ2-7 and V is TRBV6-6; the D is unclear. The germline CDR1 and CDR2 sequences are MNHNY and SVGAGI (reference sequence). Trimming cost V 7 bases and J 7 bases, with 17 bases left between them. This CDR3 comprises 13 residues. The CDR3 here is CASIPYVSLEQYF. As DNA, the CDR3 is TGTGCCAGCATCCCCTACGTTAGTCTTGAGCAGTACTTC.

As for this clone: This CDR3 is also generated by other DNA sequences in the sample. The chain carries TRBV5-1 and TRBJ2-1; TRBD2 matches at 8 bases. Germline CDR1 and CDR2: SGHRS and YFSETQ. V was clipped by 1 base and J by 0 bases; unmatched bases: 0. The CDR3 extends over 15 amino acids. In nucleotides, the CDR3 is TGCGCCAGCAGCTTGACTAGCGGCTCCTACAATGAGCAGTTCTTC. Protein sequence: CASSLTSGSYNEQFF.

V is TRBV10-3 and J is TRBJ2-7, with D maybe TRBD2 (5 bases). Germline CDR1 is ENHRY and CDR2 is SYGVKD. This CDR3 is built from 14 residues. The germline V and J ends were trimmed by 4 bases and 3 bases, with 13 bases remaining between them. CDR3 residues: CAISGVSGSYEQYF. CDR3 in DNA: TGTGCCATCAGTGGAGTTAGTGGGAGCTACGAGCAGTACTTC.

The genes are TRBV7-8 and TRBJ1-4; D is unresolved. The ends were cut back, 5 bases at V and 5 bases at J, with 12 bases in the middle. Germline CDR1 SGHVS, CDR2 FQNEAQ. The CDR3 is made up of 14 amino acids. The CDR3 region is CASSPGRWNEKLFF. The CDR3 nucleotides read TGTGCCAGCAGCCCCGGTCGGTGGAATGAAAAACTGTTTTTT.

This clone appeared once. The V and J genes are TRBV29-1 and TRBJ2-2, with TRBD2 identical over 13 bases. The CDR3 loop spans 16 amino acids. The J segment lost 6 bases and the V segment lost 6 bases, leaving 10 bases of the junction unmatched. Per germline, CDR1 SQVTM and CDR2 ANQGSEA. For the CDR3, the DNA is TGCAGCGTCACACAACTCACTAGCGGGAGGGCCGGGGAGCTGTTTTTT. Protein sequence: CSVTQLTSGRAGELFF.

This clone showed up just a few times. The chain links TRBV5-4 to TRBJ2-6; 7 positions agree with TRBD2. The CDR3 length is 17 residues. Germline CDR1 reads SGHNT; CDR2 reads YYREEE (reference sequence). The trim removed 2 bases at V and 3 bases at J, leaving 8 bases unmatched. CDR3 loop: CASSFLAGVDGANVLTF. CDR3 nucleotide sequence: TGTGCCAGCAGCTTCTTGGCGGGAGTGGATGGGGCCAACGTCCTGACTTTC.

J is TRBJ2-2 and V is TRBV7-7; no definite D call. Germline V lookup: CDR1 SSHAT, CDR2 FNYEAQ (reference sequence). Between the trimmed V and J ends, which lost 5 bases and 0 bases, there was a span of 4 bases. The CDR3 runs 13 residues. The CDR3 reads CASSNTNTGELFF. CDR3 sequence (DNA): TGTGCCAGCAGCAATACGAACACCGGGGAGCTGTTTTTT. The full variable domain, in which reference TRBV7-7 and TRBJ2-2 provide the parts outside the CDR3, is GAGVSQSPRYKVTKRGQDVTLRCDPISSHATLYWYQQALGQGPEFLTYFNYEAQPDKSGLPSDRFSAERPEGSISTLTIQRTEQRDSAMYRCASSNTNTGELFFGEGSRLTVL.

V and J are TRBV5-1 and TRBJ2-2, with a possible D match to TRBD1 (6 bases). Germline CDR1 reads SGHRS; CDR2 reads YFSETQ. Between the trimmed V and J ends, which lost 5 bases and 0 bases, there was a span of 11 bases. The CDR3 has 15 amino acids. The CDR3 DNA sequence: TGCGCCAGCAGTTTCGGGACACCGAACACCGGGGAGCTGTTTTTT. Residues: CASSFGTPNTGELFF.

This clone was counted a few times. The V gene is TRBV19, the J gene TRBJ2-7; TRBD2 matches 8 bases. V dropped 7 bases and J dropped 1; count of bases not matched to a gene: 6. The germline V gene encodes CDR1 LNHDA and CDR2 SQIVND (reference sequence). The length of the CDR3 is 14 residues. In DNA, the CDR3 is TGTGCCAGTAAGGCGGGACTAGGGTCCTACGAGCAGTACTTC. It codes for CASKAGLGSYEQYF.

In DNA, the CDR3 is TGTGCCTGGAGACCCGGACAGCCGTACCAAGAGACCCAGTACTTC. Amino acids: CAWRPGQPYQETQYF. The chain employs TRBV30 and TRBJ2-5; D is perhaps TRBD1 (6 bases). Germline V gene sequence: CDR1 GTSNPN, CDR2 SVGIG (reference sequence). The CDR3 is 15 residues long. The V end lost 3 bases, the J end lost 0 bases, and 14 bases lay between the germline ends.

The chain combines TRBV28 with TRBJ2-7; the match to TRBD1 covers 7 bases. Germline V lookup: CDR1 MDHEN, CDR2 SYDVKM. J was trimmed by 1 base and V by 7 bases; bases with no gene match: 4. This CDR3 region has 13 residues. The CDR3 sequence is CASIGTVSYEQYF. The CDR3 DNA reads TGTGCCAGCATCGGGACAGTGTCCTACGAGCAGTACTTC.

This clone occurred a few times. CDR3 nucleotides: TGCGCCAGCAGTGGACTGACTAGCTCGGGTGAGCAGTTCTTC. Its protein is CASSGLTSSGEQFF. The genes are TRBV10-2 and TRBJ2-1; 7 bases are shared with TRBD2. Trimming cost V 4 bases and J 9 bases; bases outside gene matches: 9. The length of the CDR3 is 14 residues. CDR1 WSHSY and CDR2 SAAADI come from the germline V gene.

The rearrangement joins TRBV5-1 to TRBJ1-1; 8 bases align to TRBD1. This CDR3 comprises 15 residues. In germline, CDR1 is SGHRS, CDR2 YFSETQ. V dropped 0 bases and J dropped 5; count of bases not matched to a gene: 6. The CDR3 reads CASSLGQGHLTEAFF. The DNA for the CDR3 is TGCGCCAGCAGCTTGGGACAGGGGCATTTGACTGAAGCTTTCTTT.

The sample holds a few counts of this clone. This chain connects TRBV30 to TRBJ1-1; 8 bases map to TRBD1. Germline V gene sequence: CDR1 GTSNPN, CDR2 SVGIG (reference sequence). The CDR3 runs 12 residues. V dropped 5 bases and J dropped 3; count of bases not matched to a gene: 2. CDR3 region: CAWDRGYTEAFF. CDR3 sequence (DNA): TGTGCCTGGGACAGGGGTTACACTGAAGCTTTCTTT. The full variable domain, its missing parts supplied by reference TRBV30 and TRBJ1-1, is SQTIHQWPATLVQPVGSPLSLECTVEGTSNPNLYWYRQAAGRGLQLLFYSVGIGQISSEVPQNLSASRPQDRQFILSSKKLLLSDSGFYLCAWDRGYTEAFFGQGTRLTVV.